The 27 T cell receptor beta chains listed next were all sequenced from one sample in a study of shared clonotypes between healthy human individuals. TCRdb's copy holds only in-frame clones and misses some; the assay was immunoSEQ multiplex PCR. The table shows some 1 million clones, with about 75% occurring only once. The sample consisted of memory CD4+ T cells sorted from blood. The subset was: CD45RA-negative fraction. The receptors were gathered from a man between 18 and 35 years old in good health.

This clone was seen more than once but under ten times. V usage is TRBV20-1 and J usage is TRBJ1-2; no clear D. Trimming removed 4 bases at V and 12 bases at J, with 9 bases between. Per the germline V gene, CDR1 is DFQATT and CDR2 is SNEGSKA (reference sequence). CDR3 length equals 9 residues. The CDR3 loop reads CSATLRDTF. DNA for the CDR3: TGCAGTGCTACCCTCCGGGACACCTTC.

This chain connects TRBV5-4 to TRBJ2-5; 11 bases align to TRBD2. The V gene's germline CDR1 is SGHNT and CDR2 YYREEE (reference sequence). V dropped 4 bases and J dropped 6; count of bases not matched to a gene: 14. CDR3 length: 17 amino acids. CDR3 coding DNA: TGTGCCAGCAGCCAGACTAGCGGGATCAGGTTAGGGCAGACCCAGTACTTC. Residues: CASSQTSGIRLGQTQYF.

The chain recombines TRBV7-2 with TRBJ2-4, with 8 bases lining up with TRBD2. The CDR3 totals 15 residues. Germline CDR1 is SGHTA and CDR2 is FQGNSA. Trimming removed 4 bases from V and 9 bases from J; junction bases left unmatched: 11. This chain's CDR3 is CASSSGAGGGRIQYF. As DNA, the CDR3 is TGTGCCAGCAGCTCTGGGGCGGGAGGAGGACGCATTCAGTACTTC.

The rearrangement joins TRBV6-5 to TRBJ2-1, with 11 nucleotides matching TRBD2. The germline CDR1 and CDR2 sequences are MNHEY and SVGAGI. Unmatched junction bases numbered 12, after V lost 8 bases and J lost 9 bases. The CDR3 totals 15 residues. Here the CDR3 DNA reads TGTGCCAGCCTCAAGGGCGTAGCGGGGGGGGTTGAGCAGTTCTTC. Translated: CASLKGVAGGVEQFF.

The chain joins TRBV7-9 to TRBJ2-3, with TRBD1 as a possible D gene (5 bases). Germline values: CDR1 SEHNR, CDR2 FQNEAQ (reference sequence). The CDR3 runs 14 residues. The V gene lost 5 bases and the J gene lost 9 bases, with 18 bases spanning the gap. The CDR3 here is CASSRGFGQRTQYF. The CDR3 DNA reads as TGTGCCAGCAGCAGGGGTTTCGGTCAAAGAACGCAGTATTTT. The full variable domain, with the rest looked up from reference TRBV7-9 and TRBJ2-3, is DTGVSQNPRHKITKRGQNVTFRCDPISEHNRLYWYRQTLGQGPEFLTYFQNEAQLEKSRLLSDRFSAERPKGSFSTLEIQRTEQGDSAMYLCASSRGFGQRTQYFGPGTRLTVL.

The chain joins TRBV5-5 to TRBJ2-7; no clear D. V lost 2 bases and J 7 bases, leaving 16 bases between the germline ends. CDR1 is SGHKS, CDR2 YYEKEE, per germline (reference sequence). This CDR3 region has 14 residues. The CDR3 sequence: CASSFQPRLEEQYF. CDR3 nucleotide sequence: TGTGCCAGCAGCTTTCAGCCCCGTTTGGAAGAGCAGTACTTC.

This chain connects TRBV5-1 to TRBJ1-3; 10 nucleotides line up with TRBD1. The CDR3 covers 16 residues. The V and J ends lost 0 bases and 3 bases, in that order; junction bases with no gene match: 3. Germline CDR1 reads SGHRS; CDR2 reads YFSETQ. The CDR3 protein is CASSLEGQGLGNTIYF. CDR3 coding DNA: TGCGCCAGCAGCTTGGAGGGACAGGGGCTTGGAAACACCATATATTTT.

J is TRBJ2-1 and V is TRBV7-9; TRBD2 matches 7 bases. Germline CDR1 is SEHNR and CDR2 is FQNEAQ (reference sequence). The CDR3 spans 15 residues. Trimming cost V 4 bases and J 1 base; bases outside gene matches: 4. CDR3 residues: CASSWAGASYNEQFF. The CDR3 nucleotides read TGTGCCAGCAGCTGGGCGGGAGCGTCCTACAATGAGCAGTTCTTC.

V and J are TRBV5-1 and TRBJ2-2; possibly TRBD2 for D (6 bases). Between the trimmed V and J ends, which lost 0 bases and 6 bases, there was a span of 15 bases. This CDR3 spans 16 amino acids. Per the germline V gene, CDR1 is SGHRS and CDR2 is YFSETQ. The CDR3 coding sequence is TGCGCCAGCAGCTTGGGACTAGTGTTTAGCCCCGGGGAGCTGTTTTTT. This gives the protein CASSLGLVFSPGELFF.

On this clone: This same CDR3 is encoded by further DNA sequences in the sample. The chain employs TRBV5-4 and TRBJ1-2, with TRBD1 matching over 7 bases. J was trimmed by 1 base and V by 4 bases; bases with no gene match: 7. The CDR3 runs to 15 residues. From germline, CDR1 is SGHNT and CDR2 YYREEE (reference sequence). The CDR3 nucleotides are TGTGCCAGCAGCCTCCAGGGGGGCATTAACTATGGCTACACCTTC. Translating gives CASSLQGGINYGYTF.

The genes are TRBV5-4 and TRBJ2-7; tentative D call: TRBD1 (5 bases). Germline assignment: CDR1 SGHNT and CDR2 YYREEE (reference sequence). The CDR3 is made up of 14 amino acids. V shed 4 bases and J shed 2 bases, with 13 bases lying between them. CDR3 sequence: CASSPSRDPYEQYF. In nucleotides, the CDR3 is TGTGCCAGCAGCCCTTCCAGGGATCCCTACGAGCAGTACTTC.

Only a few counts were recorded for this clone. This rearrangement joins TRBV6-1 to TRBJ1-6; no clear D gene. The V and J ends lost 2 bases and 7 bases respectively, with 12 bases between them. The CDR3 contains 15 residues. CDR1 is MNHNS, CDR2 SASEGT, per germline. As DNA, the CDR3 is TGTGCCAGCAGTGAAAGCGGGGTAAACAATTCACCCCTCCACTTT. It encodes CASSESGVNNSPLHF.

This chain joins TRBV5-1 and TRBJ2-3, with 11 positions matching TRBD2. Germline CDR1 is SGHRS and CDR2 is YFSETQ. CDR3 length equals 15 residues. V was clipped by 4 bases and J by 3 bases; unmatched bases: 4. As DNA, the CDR3 is TGCGCCAGCAGCGGTAGCGGGAGGGCGACAGATACGCAGTATTTT. Translating gives CASSGSGRATDTQYF. The whole variable domain, filled in from reference TRBV5-1 and TRBJ2-3, reads KAGVTQTPRYLIKTRGQQVTLSCSPISGHRSVSWYQQTPGQGLQFLFEYFSETQRNKGNFPGRFSGRQFSNSRSEMNVSTLELGDSALYLCASSGSGRATDTQYFGPGTRLTVL.

Turning to this clone: One end of the junction is discordant with germline, which a read error may explain. The rearrangement links TRBV7-7 to TRBJ2-5; 7 nucleotides align to TRBD2. This CDR3 contains 15 residues. Per germline, CDR1 SSHAT and CDR2 FNYEAQ (reference sequence). The CDR3 DNA sequence: TGTGCTAGCAGCTCAGCGGGCGGGGGCCAAGAGACCCAGTACTTC. Translated: CASSSAGGGQETQYF.

This clone was picked up a small number of times. This chain connects TRBV30 to TRBJ1-5, with D tentatively TRBD1 (5 bases). V was trimmed by 5 bases and J by 4 bases, leaving 9 bases between them. The germline V gene encodes CDR1 GTSNPN and CDR2 SVGIG (reference sequence). The CDR3 consists of 12 residues. The CDR3 region is CAWRGANQPQHF. Written as DNA, the CDR3 is TGTGCCTGGCGAGGGGCAAATCAGCCCCAGCATTTT.

The rearrangement joins TRBV19 to TRBJ2-3; TRBD2 matches 8 bases. There are 14 residues in the CDR3. V was clipped by 5 bases and J by 10 bases; unmatched bases: 11. Per germline, CDR1 LNHDA and CDR2 SQIVND (reference sequence). For the CDR3, the DNA is TGTGCCAGTAGTGTTCCCGGGACTAGTATTCCGCAGTATTTT. It yields the protein CASSVPGTSIPQYF. Looking up the rest from reference TRBV19 and TRBJ2-3 gives the full variable domain: DGGITQSPKYLFRKEGQNVTLSCEQNLNHDAMYWYRQDPGQGLRLIYYSQIVNDFQKGDIAEGYSVSREKKESFPLTVTSAQKNPTAFYLCASSVPGTSIPQYFGPGTRLTVL.

V is TRBV2 and J is TRBJ2-3; TRBD1 matches 7 bases. With V trimmed by 7 bases and J by 6 bases, 7 bases remained unmatched. In germline, CDR1 is SNHLY, CDR2 FYNNEI. The CDR3 has 13 amino acids. The CDR3 protein is CASNGQEPDTQYF. CDR3 coding DNA: TGTGCCAGCAATGGACAGGAACCCGATACGCAGTATTTT.

V gene TRBV5-4 combines with J gene TRBJ1-6, with unresolved D. V lost 2 bases, J lost 3 bases, and 6 bases lay in between. Germline values: CDR1 SGHNT, CDR2 YYREEE (reference sequence). This CDR3 region has 14 residues. CDR3 residues: CASSFDIYNSPLHF. Written as DNA, the CDR3 is TGTGCCAGCAGCTTTGATATCTATAATTCACCCCTCCACTTT.

The chain is built from TRBV5-8 and TRBJ2-2; D may be TRBD2 (7 bases). Germline V gives CDR1 SGHTS, CDR2 YDEGEE. The CDR3 length is 16 residues. The ends were cut back, 4 bases at V and 4 bases at J, with 17 bases in the middle. In DNA, the CDR3 is TGTGCCAGCAGCCTGGCCGGGGGGCACTCCACCGGGGAGCTGTTTTTT. This sequence encodes CASSLAGGHSTGELFF.

V gene TRBV5-4 combines with J gene TRBJ1-4; D possibly corresponds to TRBD1 (6 bases). Germline assignment: CDR1 SGHNT and CDR2 YYREEE (reference sequence). The V gene lost 2 bases and the J gene lost 7 bases, with 12 bases spanning the gap. The CDR3 length is 14 residues. CDR3 residues: CASSLGGQGEKLFF. The CDR3 DNA reads as TGTGCCAGCAGCTTAGGGGGGCAGGGTGAAAAACTGTTTTTT.

The rearrangement links TRBV6-5 to TRBJ1-1, with D tentatively TRBD1 (5 bases). The CDR3 sequence is 14 residues long. Germline loops: CDR1 MNHEY, CDR2 SVGAGI. V lost 7 bases and J lost 1, with 13 bases in between. For the CDR3, the DNA is TGTGCCAGCAAATACAGGAGAGGGAACACTGAAGCTTTCTTT. Amino acid sequence: CASKYRRGNTEAFF.

This clone occurred once. This rearrangement joins TRBV30 to TRBJ2-6, with D perhaps assigned TRBD1 or TRBD2 (6 bases each). The germline gives CDR1 GTSNPN, CDR2 SVGIG (reference sequence). V was pared by 3 bases and J by 1 base, with 10 bases between. The CDR3 is 15 amino acids. As DNA, the CDR3 is TGTGCCTGGAGCAAGGGGGGATCTGGGGCCAACGTCCTGACTTTC. It codes for CAWSKGGSGANVLTF.

The chain employs TRBV7-9 and TRBJ1-1; weak D call: TRBD1 (5 bases). Deletions cut 7 bases from V and 6 bases from J, with 15 bases between. This CDR3 has 13 residues. The V gene's germline CDR1 is SEHNR and CDR2 FQNEAQ (reference sequence). The CDR3 DNA follows: TGTGCCAGCACCTGGGGGGATAAGGCTGAAGCTTTCTTT. It specifies CASTWGDKAEAFF.

The chain joins TRBV5-1 to TRBJ2-3; D gene unclear. In germline, CDR1 is SGHRS, CDR2 YFSETQ. Trimming left V 6 bases short and J 4 bases short, with 15 bases between. The CDR3 runs to 14 residues. DNA for the CDR3: TGCGCCAGCAAAGTCGTCTCCTACGCAGATACGCAGTATTTT. The encoded protein is CASKVVSYADTQYF.

This clone has ten or more counts. The V gene is TRBV2, the J gene TRBJ2-4; D may be TRBD1 or TRBD2 (6 bases each). Trimming stripped 10 bases from V and 3 bases from J, with 16 bases between. CDR3 size: 14 residues. The germline V gene has CDR1 SNHLY and CDR2 FYNNEI. The CDR3 sequence is CAISRGVGKNIQYF. In nucleotides, the CDR3 is TGTGCCATCTCGAGGGGGGTGGGCAAAAACATTCAGTACTTC. The whole variable domain, filled in from reference TRBV2 and TRBJ2-4, reads EPEVTQTPSHQVTQMGQEVILRCVPISNHLYFYWYRQILGQKVEFLVSFYNNEISEKSEIFDDQFSVERPDGSNFTLKIRSTKLEDSAMYFCAISRGVGKNIQYFGAGTRLSVL.

The chain uses TRBV2 and TRBJ2-7, with 8 bases matching TRBD1. V gave up 7 bases and J gave up 3 bases; unmatched junction bases: 8. This CDR3 contains 14 residues. Germline-derived CDR1 and CDR2 are SNHLY and FYNNEI. CDR3 coding DNA: TGTGCCAGCAACCCTCGGACAGGGATCTACGAGCAGTACTTC. It encodes CASNPRTGIYEQYF.

V is TRBV10-1 and J is TRBJ2-7; D is ambiguous. Trimming pared 3 bases from V and 1 base from J, leaving 10 bases between. In germline, CDR1 is WNHNN, CDR2 SYGVQD (reference sequence). This CDR3 region has 14 residues. CDR3 sequence (DNA): TGCGCCAGCAGTGATTCCGGCCGATCCTACGAGCAGTACTTC. Protein: CASSDSGRSYEQYF.